This record covers a single TCR beta chain. Its antigen is as yet unknown. This sample is part of a study of cytomegalovirus exposure and HLA in healthy donors. Study-wide findings and caveats: In a later analysis, at a false discovery rate of 0.05, over 15,000 TCR beta sequences matched HLA alleles. Researchers counted 164 TCR beta chains as cytomegalovirus-associated. Some V segments, TRBV6-2 and TRBV6-3 among them, were indistinguishable and were therefore excluded. Sequencing depth across donors, presence/absence analyses assumed, was roughly uniform.

Primers: 60 Vbeta forward and 13 Jbeta reverse. Data came from immunoSEQ multiplex PCR; TCRdb stores just in-frame clones and leaves some out. The table lists 240,000 or so clones, around 80% of them singletons. The CDR3 consists of 14 residues. V gave up 1 base and J gave up 4 bases, with 10 bases separating them. Germline-derived CDR1 and CDR2 are SEHNR and FQNEAQ (reference sequence). This TCR was recovered from a woman aged 55 to 70 in good health and CMV-seropositive. The specimen was PBMCs. The chain links TRBV7-9 to TRBJ1-1; no reliable D call. The CDR3 sequence is CASSLVRPSTEAFF. The CDR3 DNA reads TGTGCCAGCAGCTTAGTCCGCCCCAGCACTGAAGCTTTCTTT.